The next 16 T cell receptor beta chains were all read from a single sample in a study of tumor-infiltrating lymphocytes in primary liver carcinoma. Between roughly 20 and 31 mg of unsorted bulk tissue served as the source from which RNA and DNA were co-extracted. TCR beta cDNA was prepared out of around 460 ng total RNA by means of a constant-region primer. Modified slightly, ARM-PCR produced TCR beta libraries over three nested multiplex PCR rounds. TRBV1-TRBV30 forward primers paired with a C-beta reverse primer were used in the first two PCR rounds, which ran roughly 9 cycles each. TCRdb ran MiXCR on the multiplex PCR reads and lists one entry per CDR3 protein. Of fewer than 150,000 distinct CDR3 sequences listed, around 60% were seen once; the top ten hold roughly 8.8%. The sequencing input was liver tumor tissue from sampling region 1. Regarding subset: tumor region T1, superior pole. Receptor source: a woman aged 55-70 years with primary liver carcinoma and hepatitis B virus infection.

A note on this clonotype: One end of the junction is discordant with germline, which a read error may explain. The gene calls are TRBV6-2 or TRBV6-3 and TRBJ2-1; no clear D gene. The CDR3 contains 13 residues. The germline V gene encodes CDR1 MNHEY and CDR2 SVGEGT. CDR3 residues: CASRVTAGNEQSF. Written as DNA, the CDR3 is TGTGCCAGCAGGGTGACTGCAGGCAATGAGCAGTCCTTC.

This clonotype was counted a few times. CDR3 in DNA: TGTGCCTGGAGTCCAACCTTCCCGGGACTAGCGGCTTACAATGAGCAGTTCTTC. This translates into CAWSPTFPGLAAYNEQFF. V gene TRBV30 combines with J gene TRBJ2-1; 11 bases fit TRBD2. The J segment lost 4 bases and the V segment lost 2 bases, leaving 13 bases of the junction unmatched. CDR3 length: 18 amino acids. Germline V gives CDR1 GTSNPN, CDR2 SVGIG (reference sequence). The whole variable domain, remainder taken from reference TRBV30 and TRBJ2-1, is SQTIHQWPATLVQPVGSPLSLECTVEGTSNPNLYWYRQAAGRGLQLLFYSVGIGQISSEVPQNLSASRPQDRQFILSSKKLLLSDSGFYLCAWSPTFPGLAAYNEQFFGPGTRLTVL.

This clonotype has just a few counts. The chain joins TRBV12-3 or TRBV12-4 to TRBJ1-5, with 8 nucleotides matching TRBD1. This CDR3 contains 15 residues. J gave up 7 bases and V 6 bases, and 11 bases lay outside the gene matches. The CDR3 DNA reads as TGTGCCAGCAGGGGACAGGACGGAGTGAGGCAGCCCCAGCATTTT. Its translation: CASRGQDGVRQPQHF.

This clonotype is classed as large. The chain couples TRBV11-2 to TRBJ2-1; 9 positions match TRBD1. Germline assignment: CDR1 SGHAT and CDR2 FQNNGV. CDR3 size: 17 residues. J was trimmed by 9 bases and V by 2 bases; bases with no gene match: 14. The CDR3, as DNA: TGTGCCAGCAGCTTAACCCACGGACAGGGGTACAGGGGTGAGCAGTTCTTC. This codes for CASSLTHGQGYRGEQFF.

A remark on this clonotype: This may arise from a read error, as a much more abundant clone is one base away. V is TRBV6-5 and J is TRBJ1-3; 7 nucleotides align to TRBD1. CDR1 is MNHEY, CDR2 SVGAGI, per germline. The CDR3 consists of 13 residues. V was pared by 6 bases and J by 8 bases, with 7 bases of the junction left unmatched. The CDR3 nucleotides read TGTGCCAGCAGCTACCAGGGGGTGCACACCATATATTTT. Protein sequence: CASSYQGVHTIYF.

This sequence joins TRBV7-9 and TRBJ1-1; D remains ambiguous. Germline loops: CDR1 SEHNR, CDR2 FQNEAQ (reference sequence). The CDR3 contains 16 residues. The V end was cut by 2 bases, the J end by 1 base, with 14 bases between. CDR3 sequence reads: CASSLPLSTGNTEAFF. CDR3 DNA: TGTGCCAGCAGCTTACCGCTATCTACGGGGAACACTGAAGCTTTCTTT.

About this clonotype: It is likely a read error, because the conserved phenylalanine at the end of the CDR3 is missing. This rearrangement joins TRBV28 to TRBJ1-1, with a tentative D call TRBD1 (5 bases). V was trimmed by 3 bases and J by 11 bases, leaving 19 bases between them. Germline V gene lookup returns CDR1 MDHEN and CDR2 SYDVKM. This CDR3 spans 14 amino acids. CDR3 sequence (DNA): TGTGCCAGCAGTTTCGGCGTGGGGGTCTACGCGGCTTTCGTT. It yields the protein CASSFGVGVYAAFV.

The chain links TRBV28 to TRBJ2-7; TRBD1 matches at 7 bases. Germline lookup yields CDR1 MDHEN and CDR2 SYDVKM. V gave up 3 bases and J gave up 3 bases; unmatched junction bases: 2. The CDR3 spans 13 residues. As DNA, the CDR3 is TGTGCCAGCAGTTTGCAGGGGGTCTACGAGCAGTACTTC. Residues: CASSLQGVYEQYF.

With respect to this clonotype: Given a much more abundant clone one base away, this may be a read error. The rearrangement joins TRBV6-1 to TRBJ2-7; D may be TRBD1 or TRBD2 (5 bases each). CDR1 MNHNS and CDR2 SASEGT come from the germline V gene. CDR3 length: 14 residues. CDR3 sequence reads: CASSRDHSSNEQYF. The CDR3 DNA sequence: TGTGCCAGCAGTAGGGACCATTCCTCCAACGAGCAGTACTTC.

This clonotype was detected ten times or more. V usage is TRBV12-3 or TRBV12-4 and J usage is TRBJ2-7; 10 nucleotides line up with TRBD1. Unmatched junction bases numbered 12, after V lost 4 bases and J lost 6 bases. This CDR3 has 16 amino acids. Here the CDR3 reads CASSSPRQGALGEQYF. CDR3 sequence (DNA): TGTGCCAGCAGTTCTCCTAGACAGGGGGCCTTGGGCGAGCAGTACTTC.

Worth noting for this clonotype: This clone may be a read error of a much larger clone one base away. Lacking the conserved final phenylalanine or tryptophan, this CDR3 likely reflects a read error. This chain uses TRBV12-3 or TRBV12-4 with TRBJ2-1; 12 bases line up with TRBD2. The junction had 6 bases not matched to a gene; V was cut back by 6 bases and J by 6 bases. The CDR3 extends over 15 amino acids. The CDR3: CASRLTSGSSNEQFL. The CDR3 nucleotides are TGTGCCAGCAGGTTGACTAGCGGGAGTAGCAATGAGCAGTTCTTA.

V usage is TRBV28 and J usage is TRBJ1-3, with unresolved D. Germline V gene lookup returns CDR1 MDHEN and CDR2 SYDVKM. V was trimmed by 2 bases and J by 0 bases, leaving 11 bases between them. CDR3 length equals 16 residues. In DNA, the CDR3 is TGTGCCAGCAGTTTAGACCACAGACTCTCTGGAAACACCATATATTTT. Its protein product is CASSLDHRLSGNTIYF.

This clonotype showed up just a few times. The CDR3 here is CASSLGSNTMKQFF. The CDR3 region has the DNA TGTGCCAGCAGCTTAGGGTCCAATACCATGAAGCAGTTCTTC. The rearrangement links TRBV13 to TRBJ2-1; D is undetermined. The CDR3 loop spans 14 amino acids. Trimming stripped 0 bases from V and 11 bases from J, with 14 bases between. Germline lookup yields CDR1 PRHDT and CDR2 FYEKMQ (reference sequence).

The chain uses TRBV25-1 and TRBJ2-1; D may be TRBD2 (6 bases). Trimming took 2 bases from V and 8 from J, leaving 16 bases between them. The CDR3 sequence is 15 residues long. Germline-derived CDR1 and CDR2 are MGHDK and SYGVNS. CDR3 protein: CASSELGGARYEQFF. CDR3 DNA: TGTGCCAGCAGTGAACTGGGGGGAGCTAGGTATGAGCAGTTCTTC. Full variable domain (missing parts from reference TRBV25-1 and TRBJ2-1): EADIYQTPRYLVIGTGKKITLECSQTMGHDKMYWYQQDPGMELHLIHYSYGVNSTEKGDLSSESTVSRIRTEHFPLTLESARPSHTSQYLCASSELGGARYEQFFGPGTRLTVL.

The chain couples TRBV5-1 to TRBJ2-1; 14 positions agree with TRBD2. V dropped 6 bases and J dropped 8; count of bases not matched to a gene: 7. The CDR3 is 15 residues long. CDR1 SGHRS and CDR2 YFSETQ come from the germline V gene. CDR3: CASNMGLAGVHEQFF. CDR3 nucleotides: TGCGCCAGCAATATGGGACTAGCGGGAGTCCATGAGCAGTTCTTC.

Note on this clonotype: A much more abundant neighbour one base away suggests this may be a read error. The chain combines TRBV4-1 with TRBJ2-3; 9 bases are shared with TRBD2. The length of the CDR3 is 17 residues. The V gene's germline CDR1 is MGHRA and CDR2 YSYEKL. The CDR3 here is CASSLGPAGGGTDMQYF. The CDR3 nucleotides read TGCGCCAGCAGCCTAGGACCAGCGGGGGGAGGCACAGATATGCAGTATTTT.